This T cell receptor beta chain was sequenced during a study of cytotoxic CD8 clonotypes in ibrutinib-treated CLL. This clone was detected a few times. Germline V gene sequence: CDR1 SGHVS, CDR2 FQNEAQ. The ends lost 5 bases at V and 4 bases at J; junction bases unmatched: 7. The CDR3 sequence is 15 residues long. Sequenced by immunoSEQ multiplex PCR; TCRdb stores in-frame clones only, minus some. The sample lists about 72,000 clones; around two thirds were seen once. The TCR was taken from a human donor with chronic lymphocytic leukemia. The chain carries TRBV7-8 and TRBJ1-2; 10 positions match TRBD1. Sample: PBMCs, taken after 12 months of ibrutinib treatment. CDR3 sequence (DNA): TGTGCCAGCAGCCCAGGACAGGGGGGGAGCTATGGCTACACCTTC. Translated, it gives CASSPGQGGSYGYTF.